The next 2 T cell receptor beta chains were all read from a single sample in a study of T cell changes during pregnancy in multiple sclerosis. This table comes from immunoSEQ multiplex PCR, and its TCRdb copy is limited to in-frame clones, with some not included. The sample consists of about 43,000 clones, 85% to 90% of them appearing once. This sample comprised peripheral blood, obtained in the second trimester of pregnancy. These receptors were obtained from a female donor in good health, enrolled as a control in a pregnancy study.

The chain recombines TRBV9 with TRBJ2-1; 10 bases line up with TRBD2. This CDR3 spans 16 amino acids. The V and J ends lost 0 bases and 4 bases, in that order; junction bases with no gene match: 4. Germline loops: CDR1 SGDLS, CDR2 YYNGEE. The CDR3 sequence is CASSVGGTSAYNEQFF. The CDR3 DNA reads TGTGCCAGCAGCGTAGGGGGGACTAGCGCGTACAATGAGCAGTTCTTC.

A single count supports this clone. One end of the junction does not line up with germline, which may come from a read error. The CDR3 DNA reads TGCAGCGCCAGGGGAATCTCTGGTAACACCATATATTTT. This sequence encodes CSARGISGNTIYF. V gene TRBV29-1 combines with J gene TRBJ1-3; weak D call: TRBD1 (6 bases). Germline V CDR1 and CDR2: SQVTM, ANQGSEA. The CDR3 is made up of 13 amino acids.